Below, one T cell receptor beta chain is given with its context. Its specific antigen is unknown. Base qualities are missing; no much larger clone stands one base away. This sample stems from a study of T cell responses to AZD1222 COVID-19 vaccine (dated by TCRdb to the early 2020s). At the level of the whole study: A total of 230 to 250 trial participants underwent TCR sequencing, of whom 207 had received two doses of AZD1222 and around 25 had received two doses of the MenACWY control vaccine. Trial participants were enrolled by age into subgroups of 18-55, 56-69 and 70-plus years, and roughly 160, 29 and 62 TCR-sequenced participants, respectively, were included in these subgroups.

Summary of the overall study and its limitations: Conclusions about previously exposed vaccinees are limited, since just five or six AZD1222 recipients were seropositive for SARS-CoV-2 at baseline. The 56-69-year group was small, and its depth increase did not reach significance, likely because of low power. Spike-specific TCR breadth and depth rose significantly after two AZD1222 doses compared with day 0 and with MenACWY recipients. Epitopes outside the regions mutated in the B.1.351 and B.1.1.7 variants were reportedly recognized by nearly half of the unique spike-specific TCRs. Participants were mostly white British and included more females than males, and it was suggested by the authors that clonal diversity may have been underestimated. Vaccine-associated CD4 TCRs spanned the whole spike protein, with dominant responses in regions 160-218 and 743-854. No day 14 peak-response samples were available, so repertoires were characterized only after the peak T cell response.

The CDR3 contains 15 residues, cysteine and phenylalanine counted. CDR3 DNA only is kept here, 45 bases in frame from base 1. V was cut back by 1 base and J by 4 bases, leaving a gap of 11 bases between them. CDR1 LGHNA and CDR2 YSLEER were looked up in the germline V gene. The CDR3 regions of human TCRbeta chains were subjected to immunosequencing. The source study handled its data this way. Repertoire TCRs were matched against a reference library of SARS-CoV-2-specific TCRs generated with the MIRA antigen-specificity platform. Breadth meant the fraction of unique TCRs that were SARS-CoV-2-associated, whereas depth meant the fraction of total T cells that were SARS-CoV-2-associated. Using the MIRA data, each spike-specific TCR was mapped to the spike region that the TCR reacts to and placed in a CD4 or CD8 class. Log10-transformed breadth and depth values were compared by one-way ANOVA with Sidak's multiple comparisons tests. TCRdb mirrors the immuneACCESS table, restricted to in-frame sequences. Some clones are absent from its copies; in checked studies, under half trace to an unresolved V gene, and the reason for the others is unknown. Clonal size and the V and J genes are those of that table, whereas D and trimming came from the DNA. The sample table records 80,000 to 95,000 clones; 89% of these occur just once. Approximately 2.6% of the sample is in the top ten clones.

This specimen's time point label, interpreted: baseline before first vaccination. The sample's treatment or condition label, in plain terms: meningococcal conjugate vaccine given as trial control. Vaccinee samples came from UK trials COV001 and COV002, including a single-blind randomized controlled phase 2/3 trial of AZD1222 (ChAdOx1 nCoV-19) in healthy adults. For TCRbeta chain sequencing, PBMC samples were collected from trial participants at day 0 and at day 28 after the second dose. Sequencing was performed on peripheral blood, taken on day 0 of MenACWY control vaccination. This receptor chain uses TRBV4-3 and TRBJ1-5; the D gene is perhaps TRBD1, from 6 matching bases. The receptor was isolated from an adult in good health. DNA sequence: TGCGCCAGCAGCCAAGTGTGGGGGGCTAATCAGCCCCAGCATTTT. This encodes CASSQVWGANQPQHF.